A single sample is the source of the 7 T cell receptor beta chains below, sequenced in a study of regulatory T cells in long-lasting Graves disease. Investigators prepared the TCR beta libraries by applying iRepertoire HTBI primers and Arm-PCR of CDR3 regions. TCRdb redid the calling of the multiplex PCR reads with MiXCR, one entry per CDR3 protein. The sample lists under 250,000 distinct CDR3 sequences; 20% were seen once. Sample time point: newly diagnosed GD, antithyroid drugs for less than 3 months. PBMCs were the source of the RNA used for TCR sequencing. This specimen was peripheral blood mononuclear cells (PBMCs), taken at new diagnosis, from a patient treated with antithyroid drugs. The receptor set was obtained from a female donor with Graves disease.

This clonotype came up many times. The chain couples TRBV30 to TRBJ1-4; D might be TRBD1 (5 bases). The CDR3 sequence is 12 residues long. V shed 0 bases and J shed 6 bases, with 5 bases lying between them. The germline V gene encodes CDR1 GTSNPN and CDR2 SVGIG (reference sequence). The CDR3 protein is CAWSVGDEKLFF. The CDR3 DNA is TGTGCCTGGAGTGTAGGGGATGAAAAACTGTTTTTT.

This clonotype appeared many times. CDR3 sequence: CASSPAGDSLAQYF. The CDR3, as DNA: TGTGCCAGCAGCCCCGCCGGGGACTCCCTAGCGCAGTACTTC. V gene TRBV7-8 combines with J gene TRBJ2-7; a possible D gene is TRBD2 (6 bases). The V end was cut by 5 bases, the J end by 9 bases, with 20 bases between. CDR3 length equals 14 residues. Germline CDR1 and CDR2: SGHVS and FQNEAQ.

This clonotype has a handful of counts. The chain employs TRBV19 and TRBJ2-1; D is perhaps TRBD2 (5 bases). Germline V gives CDR1 LNHDA, CDR2 SQIVND (reference sequence). The CDR3 has 13 amino acids. V lost 5 bases to trimming and J lost 3 bases, with 8 bases between them. In nucleotides, the CDR3 is TGTGCCAGTAGTTCAGCGGTCTACAATGAGCAGTTCTTC. It encodes CASSSAVYNEQFF. Full variable domain (missing parts from reference TRBV19 and TRBJ2-1): DGGITQSPKYLFRKEGQNVTLSCEQNLNHDAMYWYRQDPGQGLRLIYYSQIVNDFQKGDIAEGYSVSREKKESFPLTVTSAQKNPTAFYLCASSSAVYNEQFFGPGTRLTVL.

The V gene is TRBV20-1, the J gene TRBJ2-7; 11 nucleotides line up with TRBD1. Germline CDR1 DFQATT, CDR2 SNEGSKA (reference sequence). The V gene end was trimmed by 6 bases and the J gene end by 3 bases; junction bases not matched to a gene: 1. This CDR3 spans 12 amino acids. CDR3 nucleotides: TGCAGTGCGGGACAGGGGGTCTACGAGCAGTACTTC. This sequence encodes CSAGQGVYEQYF.

This clonotype was detected ten times or more. This chain uses TRBV9 with TRBJ2-1; no clear D. The germline V and J ends were trimmed by 1 base and 3 bases, with 11 bases remaining between them. Germline CDR1 SGDLS, CDR2 YYNGEE. This CDR3 is built from 15 residues. CDR3 nucleotide sequence: TGTGCCAGCAGCGTAAATGTCGCCAGCTACAATGAGCAGTTCTTC. It encodes CASSVNVASYNEQFF.

This clonotype was observed at least ten times. The genes are TRBV20-1 and TRBJ1-1, with D perhaps matching TRBD1 (6 bases). Germline CDR1 reads DFQATT; CDR2 reads SNEGSKA (reference sequence). The CDR3 is made up of 13 amino acids. V was pared by 6 bases and J by 0 bases, with 11 bases between. The CDR3 DNA reads as TGCAGTGCGCTTCACAGGGTGAACACTGAAGCTTTCTTT. Protein: CSALHRVNTEAFF.

This clonotype was counted at least ten times. The chain employs TRBV7-2 and TRBJ2-5; D gene uncertain. The ends were cut back, 2 bases at V and 5 bases at J, with 9 bases in the middle. The CDR3 has 13 amino acids. Germline V gives CDR1 SGHTA, CDR2 FQGNSA. The CDR3 DNA sequence: TGTGCCAGCAGCTTACGAGGCCGGGAGACCCAGTACTTC. Its protein product is CASSLRGRETQYF.